Listed below are T cell receptor beta chains from one sample, sequenced in a study of PD-1 blockade in mismatch repair-deficient tumors. Assay used: immunoSEQ multiplex PCR; TCRdb lists only in-frame clones, some missing. The data contain more than 50,000 clones, approximately 88% of them singletons. The specimen comprised peripheral blood, sampled 52 weeks after starting pembrolizumab. Receptors were obtained from an adult with mismatch repair-deficient cancer. The CDR3 runs from the conserved cysteine through the conserved F or W. D genes are given only for firm matches. The listing skips clone size in some rows; elsewhere it reads once, few, many or a size class.

d_gene	v_gene	j_gene	abundance	CDR3nt	CDR3aa
TRBD1	TRBV15	TRBJ1-2	-	TGTGCCACCAGCAGCCAGACAGGGGGCATTTTATACTATGGCTACACCTTC	CATSSQTGGILYYGYTF
TRBD1	TRBV6-5	TRBJ2-7	-	TGTGCCAGCAGTTACTCGGCAGGGGGTCTCTACGAGCAGTACTTC	CASSYSAGGLYEQYF
-	TRBV7-6	TRBJ2-3	-	TGTGCCAGCAGCTTAGGGGTCGGGGGAGGCCTTGAGCAGTATTTT	CASSLGVGGGLEQYF
-	TRBV6-1	TRBJ1-5	few	TGTGCCAGCAGTGAATTGGGGAGTAATCAGCCCCAGCATTTT	CASSELGSNQPQHF
-	TRBV6-5	TRBJ2-1	-	TGTGCCAGCAGTTTGGACCCCGGATACTACAATGAGCAGTTCTTC	CASSLDPGYYNEQFF
-	TRBV28	TRBJ2-7	once	TGTGCCAGCAGGACCTGGGGGGGCGGGCGCGAGCAGTACTTC	CASRTWGGGREQYF
TRBD2	TRBV5-1	TRBJ2-1	-	TGCGCCAGCAGCTTGGGTTCTAGCGGGAGCGCAGATGAGCAGTTCTTC	CASSLGSSGSADEQFF
-	TRBV14	TRBJ2-5	-	TGTGCCAGCAGTCCTGGAGGGACCCAGTACTTC	CASSPGGTQYF
TRBD2	TRBV2	TRBJ2-7	-	TGTGCCAGCACCAAGACTAGCGGGAGCTCCTACGAGCAGTACTTC	CASTKTSGSSYEQYF
TRBD1	TRBV27	TRBJ1-5	once	TGTGCCAGCAGTTTATCTGGTTACAGGGACAGGCATCAGCCCCAGCATTTT	CASSLSGYRDRHQPQHF
-	TRBV2	TRBJ2-5	once	TGTGCCAGCAGTGAAATCAGCCAAGAGACCCAGTACTTC	CASSEISQETQYF
-	TRBV4-1	TRBJ1-1	-	TGCGCCAGCAGCCAAGATAAGTCGGACAGTAACACTGAAGCTTTCTTT	CASSQDKSDSNTEAFF
-	TRBV11-3	TRBJ2-3	-	TGTGCCAGCAGCTTCTCCGGGATCCTAGGGGGGACAGATACGCAGTATTTT	CASSFSGILGGTDTQYF
TRBD2	TRBV9	TRBJ2-1	many	TGTGCCAGCAGCGTAGAAGCTAGCGGGACTGCATTGGATGAGCAGTTCTTC	CASSVEASGTALDEQFF
-	TRBV10-3	TRBJ2-4	-	TGTGCCATCAGTGACGAGTCCGGGTACAAAAACATTCAGTACTTC	CAISDESGYKNIQYF
-	TRBV14	TRBJ2-1	-	TGTGCCAGCAGCCCAAGATACAGATCCCAGAACAATGAGCAGTTCTTC	CASSPRYRSQNNEQFF
TRBD2	TRBV13	TRBJ2-5	-	TGTGCCAGCAGCTCGGAACCGGGACTAGCGGGACAAGAGACCCAGTACTTC	CASSSEPGLAGQETQYF
TRBD2	TRBV5-4	TRBJ2-3	-	TGTGCCAGCAGCTTGGATAGCGGGGGTTGGACAGATACGCAGTATTTT	CASSLDSGGWTDTQYF
-	TRBV9	TRBJ2-1	-	TGTGCCAGCAGCGTAGCTGAGGGCGGGGCAGGTGATGAGCAGTTCTTC	CASSVAEGGAGDEQFF
-	TRBV9	TRBJ2-7	-	TGTGCCAGCAGCCCGGGCCCCAGCTCCTACGAGCAGTACTTC	CASSPGPSSYEQYF
TRBD2	TRBV10-1	TRBJ2-7	-	TGCGCCAGCAGTGATCGAGCGGGATCGGGGGAGCAGTACTTC	CASSDRAGSGEQYF
-	TRBV27	TRBJ2-7	-	TGTGCCAGCAGTTTTGGGACAAAGCCCTACGAGCAGTACTTC	CASSFGTKPYEQYF
TRBD1	TRBV11-2	TRBJ1-5	-	TGTGCCAGCAGCTTAGGATTAAAAGACAGGGGTCAGCCCCAGCATTTT	CASSLGLKDRGQPQHF
-	TRBV6-5	TRBJ1-5	-	TGTGCCAGCAGTGAGGACAGCTATCAGCCCCAGCATTTT	CASSEDSYQPQHF
-	TRBV9	TRBJ2-1	-	TGTGCCAGCAGCGTAGTCCCGAAAAAATACTACAATGAGCAGTTCTTC	CASSVVPKKYYNEQFF
-	TRBV14	TRBJ1-1	-	TGTGCCAGCAGCCAAGGGGCTGTGGACACTGAAGCTTTCTTT	CASSQGAVDTEAFF